The TCR beta chain under discussion was sequenced for a study of HIV-infected patients and healthy controls. TCRdb reprocessed the 5' RACE reads via MiXCR and lists one record per CDR3 protein. The table includes around 67,000 distinct CDR3 sequences, about 16% detected once. Germline-derived CDR1 and CDR2 are SGHRS and YFSETQ. The CDR3 covers 15 residues. Unmatched junction bases numbered 5, after V lost 3 bases and J lost 3 bases. In its sample, this clonotype was seen many times. This TCR was sampled from a human donor in good health. Sequencing input: CD4+ T cells from blood. The rearrangement links TRBV5-1 to TRBJ2-3; 9 nucleotides align to TRBD1. In nucleotides, the CDR3 is TGCGCCAGCAGCTCGGGACAGGGTTGGACAGATACGCAGTATTTT. Protein product: CASSSGQGWTDTQYF.